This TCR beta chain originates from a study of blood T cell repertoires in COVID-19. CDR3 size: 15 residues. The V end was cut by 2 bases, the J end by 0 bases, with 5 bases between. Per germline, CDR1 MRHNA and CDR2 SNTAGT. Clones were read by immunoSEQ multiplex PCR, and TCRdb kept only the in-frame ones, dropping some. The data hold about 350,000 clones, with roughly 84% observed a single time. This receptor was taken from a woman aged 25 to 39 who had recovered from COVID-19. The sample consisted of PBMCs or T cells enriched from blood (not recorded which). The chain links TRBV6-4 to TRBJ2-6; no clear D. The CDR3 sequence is CASSDGRSGANVLTF. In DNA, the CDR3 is TGTGCCAGCAGTGACGGCCGCTCTGGGGCCAACGTCCTGACTTTC.